The clone carrying this TCR beta chain counts as medium-sized by frequency. What it binds is unknown. It was by negative magnetic separation that total CD8+ T cells were enriched. The RNA's source was duplicate vials of more than 130,000 sorted CD8+ T cells per subset. This specimen comes from a study of human CD8 memory T cell subsets. Study observations and caveats: The study found similarly high diversity in stem-like memory and precursor exhausted T cells, unlike effector memory cells. Overlapping only minimally, the repertoires of stem-like memory and precursor exhausted T cells were largely separate from each other.

Libraries for TCR beta were constructed using UMI-labeled 5' RACE. With the 5' RACE reads reprocessed, TCRdb shows one record per CDR3 protein and no DNA. This repertoire includes 10,000 to 14,000 distinct CDR3 sequences. The V gene's germline CDR1 is MNHEY and CDR2 SMNVEV (reference sequence). This CDR3 has 15 residues. Input material: CD8+ T cells from PBMCs. The chain recombines TRBV27 with TRBJ1-6; with no DNA, the TCRdb D assignment of TRBD1 cannot be verified. The TCR originated in a human donor in good health. CDR3 region: CASSLAGTEDSPLHF.